Shown below are 5 T cell receptor beta chains from a single sample sequenced in a study of blood T cell repertoires in COVID-19 (dated by TCRdb to 2018 to 2021). Libraries were built with the immunoSEQ multiplex PCR assay. TCRdb obtained this table from immuneACCESS and retained in-frame rearrangements with V and J assigned. These tables miss some clones; where compared with another copy, unresolved V genes account for less than half of the shortfall, and the remainder is unexplained. The sample table contains over 100,000 clones; only one count was recorded for approximately 80% of them. Of the sample, about 8.4% is held by the ten largest clones. Material for sequencing was peripheral blood. The origin of the receptors is a woman aged 55-69 years with active or convalescent COVID-19.

The chain uses TRBV18 and TRBJ2-1, with 9 bases identical to TRBD1. Germline CDR1 is KGHSH and CDR2 is LQKENI. The CDR3 spans 15 residues. The V segment lost 3 bases and the J segment 3 bases; nucleotides outside the gene matches: 3. CDR3 sequence (DNA): TGTGCCAGCTCACCGGCGACAGGGGGCTACAATGAGCAGTTCTTC. This translates into CASSPATGGYNEQFF.

The rearrangement links TRBV9 to TRBJ2-3; 8 bases match TRBD1. Germline-derived CDR1 and CDR2 are SGDLS and YYNGEE. The CDR3 covers 17 residues. Trimming took 2 bases from V and 0 from J; bases not matched to a gene: 8. The CDR3 here is CASSVRTGKGSTDTQYF. CDR3 nucleotide sequence: TGTGCCAGCAGCGTGAGGACAGGGAAGGGGAGCACAGATACGCAGTATTTT.

V is TRBV6-6 and J is TRBJ1-5; 8 positions agree with TRBD1. The V and J ends lost 6 bases and 5 bases, in that order; junction bases with no gene match: 9. CDR3 length: 15 residues. Per the germline V gene, CDR1 is MNHNY and CDR2 is SVGAGI (reference sequence). CDR3 loop: CASRVPGQDYQPQHF. The CDR3 bases are TGTGCCAGCAGAGTACCGGGACAGGATTATCAGCCCCAGCATTTT.

The chain combines TRBV6-5 with TRBJ1-4; 9 bases line up with TRBD1. The CDR3 length is 14 residues. Germline V gives CDR1 MNHEY, CDR2 SVGAGI. The junction had 7 bases not matched to a gene; V was cut back by 6 bases and J by 8 bases. The CDR3 is CASRSTGGDEKLFF. The CDR3 nucleotides read TGTGCCAGCAGGTCGACAGGGGGTGACGAAAAACTGTTTTTT.

V and J are TRBV9 and TRBJ2-3, with TRBD2 matching over 7 bases. The CDR3 has 17 amino acids. Germline assignment: CDR1 SGDLS and CDR2 YYNGEE. Losses at the gene ends were 1 base for V and 0 bases for J; bases not matched to a gene: 8. Written as DNA, the CDR3 is TGTGCCAGCAGCGTATGGGTTAGCGGGTCCAGCACAGATACGCAGTATTTT. Amino acid sequence: CASSVWVSGSSTDTQYF.